This TCR beta chain was identified in a study of CD8+CD57+ T cells in acquired aplastic anemia. In the study overall: CD4+ cell libraries from healthy donors averaged approximately 9.9 million reads.

The TCR beta profiling, which covered VDJ combination and CDR3 sequence, was carried out using genomic DNA as the template. TCRdb itself ran the reads through MiXCR, one entry per CDR3 protein. The table records 200,000 to 250,000 distinct CDR3 sequences, 30% to 40% of them present only once. Overall study findings and caveats: Controls and patients did not differ significantly in CD8+ Simpson's diversity. Patients and controls shared approximately 28 CD8+ CDR3 sequences.

Germline V gene data show CDR1 as MNHNS and CDR2 as SASEGT. Trimming took off 4 bases at V and 1 base at J, with 9 bases between the two ends. The CDR3 is made up of 14 amino acids. As for this clonotype: Antigen specificity is unknown.

The sequenced sample was sorted CD4+, CD8+, or CD8+CD57+ T cells (not recorded which) from PBMCs. The V and J genes are TRBV6-1 and TRBJ2-3; D remains unclear. The clonotype comes from a human donor in good health, serving as a control. CDR3 protein: CASSGRIGTDTQYF. CDR3 DNA: TGTGCCAGCAGTGGAAGGATCGGCACAGATACGCAGTATTTT.